The clone carrying this T cell receptor (beta chain) was seen ten or more times. Its antigen is still unknown. The sample is drawn from a study of human T cells and chemical hapten exposure. Study details: The sensitizer, 2% DPC, was used on approximately 2 cm by approximately 2 cm of upper inner arm skin. Findings and limits, study-wide: High-frequency TCRs, those above 1 in 1000, stayed the same after DPC sensitization. Alopecia was present in the donors, so their immune response may differ from healthy people's.

The library attached unique molecular identifiers to individual cDNA molecules. TCRdb independently ran MiXCR on the RACE reads; one entry per CDR3 protein. The data hold some 82,000 distinct CDR3 sequences, with approximately 12% observed a single time. The CDR3 has 15 residues. In germline, CDR1 is SGHVS, CDR2 FNYEAQ. Trimming removed 5 bases from V and 2 bases from J; junction bases left unmatched: 6. Time point given: patch test 1, 2 weeks after DPC sensitization. Treatment denoted: therapeutic diphenylcyclopropenone sensitization with weekly scalp DPC. Material: whole blood, obtained in connection with sensitization to the hapten diphenylcyclopropenone (DPC). This chain links TRBV7-6 with TRBJ2-3; TRBD2 matches at 8 bases. This clonotype was sampled from a woman aged 45-65 years with alopecia areata. Some clones in this sample may be carry-over from other donors' samples. CDR3 in DNA: TGTGCCAGCAGCGGTAGCGGGGCCAACACAGATACGCAGTATTTT. Its translation: CASSGSGANTDTQYF.